This paragraph covers one T cell receptor (beta chain) sequence. Its target is not known. With 5 bases clipped from V and 3 bases from J, the junction kept 6 bases outside the gene matches. Germline lookup yields CDR1 SEHNR and CDR2 FQNEAQ (reference sequence). The CDR3 spans 15 residues. This entry is derived from a study of T cell responses to AZD1222 COVID-19 vaccine. Findings of the study overall: In all cases, repertoires were sampled only after the peak T cell response.

The table came from immunoSEQ multiplex PCR; TCRdb's copy has only in-frame clones and leaves some out. The sample includes about 150,000 clones, approximately 90% of them seen just once. This TCR came from an adult in good health. V is TRBV7-9 and J is TRBJ1-5; 8 positions match TRBD1. The input for sequencing was peripheral blood, taken on day 0 of MenACWY control vaccination. DNA of the CDR3: TGTGCCAGCAGCCAGGGGGCAACCCCCAATCAGCCCCAGCATTTT. Translation gives CASSQGATPNQPQHF.